This T cell receptor (beta chain) emerged from a study of OX40 agonist ivuxolimab in advanced cancers. At the level of the study: Participants, 82.7% male, averaged roughly 55 years of age, ranging from roughly 20 to 79.

The table came from immunoSEQ multiplex PCR; TCRdb's copy has only in-frame clones and leaves some out. The table lists about 68,000 clones, around 88% of them singletons. CDR1 is SGHAT, CDR2 FQNNGV, per germline. The CDR3 covers 18 residues. V shed 4 bases and J 4 bases; nucleotides not matched to a gene: 11. The source is an adult with an advanced solid tumor such as melanoma, head and neck, liver or kidney cancer. Specimen: CD4+ or CD8+ T cells sorted from blood, collected in a trial of the OX40 agonist ivuxolimab. The chain couples TRBV11-2 to TRBJ2-3; 13 nucleotides line up with TRBD2. The CDR3 here is CASSSPGLAGIQADTQYF. In DNA form, the CDR3 reads TGTGCCAGCAGCTCGCCGGGACTAGCGGGGATTCAAGCAGATACGCAGTATTTT.